What follows are 16 T cell receptor beta chains derived from one specimen sequenced in a study of cytomegalovirus exposure and HLA in healthy donors. PCR primers comprised 60 Vbeta and 13 Jbeta primers. The repertoire was sequenced with immunoSEQ multiplex PCR; TCRdb's copy has only in-frame clones and lacks some. The table lists 100,000 to 150,000 clones, 81% of them singletons, with 5.9% in the top ten. The specimen was PBMCs. These receptors were taken from a woman aged 40-49 years in good health and CMV-seropositive.

CDR3 protein: CASSPTSGSTDTQYF. Written as DNA, the CDR3 is TGTGCCAGCAGCCCCACTAGCGGGAGCACAGATACGCAGTATTTT. The V call is TRBV6-4, the J call TRBJ2-3; TRBD2 agrees at 9 bases. Germline CDR1 reads MRHNA; CDR2 reads SNTAGT. CDR3 length equals 15 residues. Germline trimming cut 6 bases from V and 0 bases from J; bases unmatched to any gene: 4.

CDR3 protein: CASRATGTGSSEQYF. CDR3 nucleotide sequence: TGTGCCAGCAGGGCTACTGGGACAGGGTCATCCGAGCAGTACTTC. The chain recombines TRBV2 with TRBJ2-5, with 9 bases aligning to TRBD1. Matching the DNA end better, TRBJ2-7 makes the J call doubtful. CDR3 length: 15 amino acids. Germline V gives CDR1 SNHLY, CDR2 FYNNEI.

This clone was seen a handful of times. The rearrangement links TRBV18 to TRBJ1-2; 8 bases align to TRBD1. Germline lookup yields CDR1 KGHSH and CDR2 LQKENI. Unmatched junction bases numbered 11, after V lost 6 bases and J lost 5 bases. This CDR3 has 15 amino acids. CDR3 sequence (DNA): TGTGCCAGCTCCGCCTCCATAGACAGGGGTTATGGCTACACCTTC. The encoded protein is CASSASIDRGYGYTF.

The rearrangement links TRBV5-6 to TRBJ2-1; D gene unclear. The CDR3 length is 15 residues. V was pared by 4 bases and J by 4 bases, with 15 bases between. In germline, CDR1 is SGHDT, CDR2 YYEEEE. The DNA of the CDR3 is TGTGCCAGCAGCGCCCGACTCACTTATTACAATGAGCAGTTCTTC. Protein sequence: CASSARLTYYNEQFF.

The rearrangement joins TRBV7-9 to TRBJ2-7; TRBD1 is a possible D gene (6 bases). Germline CDR1 and CDR2: SEHNR and FQNEAQ (reference sequence). This CDR3 has 14 residues. The V end lost 3 bases, the J end lost 2 bases, and 11 bases lay between the germline ends. DNA for the CDR3: TGTGCCAGCAGCTTCGACAGGTTCCCCTACGAGCAGTACTTC. It encodes CASSFDRFPYEQYF. Variable domain in full (rest from reference TRBV7-9 and TRBJ2-7): DTGVSQNPRHKITKRGQNVTFRCDPISEHNRLYWYRQTLGQGPEFLTYFQNEAQLEKSRLLSDRFSAERPKGSFSTLEIQRTEQGDSAMYLCASSFDRFPYEQYFGPGTRLTVT.

The gene calls are TRBV6-5 and TRBJ2-5; 12 positions match TRBD2. CDR1 MNHEY and CDR2 SVGAGI come from the germline V gene. Trimming at V came to 9 bases and at J to 2 bases, leaving 1 base not matched to a gene. This CDR3 spans 13 amino acids. As DNA, the CDR3 is TGTGCCAGTGGACTAGCGGGACAAGAGACCCAGTACTTC. It is translated as CASGLAGQETQYF.

The rearrangement joins TRBV18 to TRBJ2-2, with 8 nucleotides matching TRBD1. The CDR3 has 15 residues. Trimming took 4 bases from V and 5 from J; bases not matched to a gene: 6. The germline CDR1 and CDR2 sequences are KGHSH and LQKENI. Here the CDR3 reads CASSLRQGNTGELFF. The CDR3, as DNA: TGTGCCAGCTCACTCCGACAGGGGAATACCGGGGAGCTGTTTTTT.

V gene TRBV6-5 combines with J gene TRBJ1-1, with D perhaps matching TRBD1 (6 bases). This CDR3 spans 14 amino acids. Looked up from germline, CDR1 is MNHEY and CDR2 is SVGAGI. The V end lost 5 bases, the J end lost 0 bases, and 10 bases lay between the germline ends. CDR3 DNA: TGTGCCAGCAGTACAGGGCCCATGAACACTGAAGCTTTCTTT. This gives the protein CASSTGPMNTEAFF.

The V gene is TRBV28, the J gene TRBJ2-7; D may be TRBD2 (6 bases). The germline V and J ends were trimmed by 3 bases and 6 bases, with 9 bases remaining between them. This CDR3 is built from 12 residues. Looked up from germline, CDR1 is MDHEN and CDR2 is SYDVKM. The CDR3 DNA follows: TGTGCCAGCAGTTTGGGGGACTCCGAGCAGTACTTC. Its protein product is CASSLGDSEQYF.

V is TRBV28 and J is TRBJ2-6, with D unresolved. V lost 3 bases, J lost 3 bases, and 12 bases lay in between. Germline CDR1 reads MDHEN; CDR2 reads SYDVKM. The CDR3 loop spans 16 amino acids. Here the CDR3 DNA reads TGTGCCAGCAGTTTTGCTACCTCGGGTGGGGCCAACGTCCTGACTTTC. Its protein is CASSFATSGGANVLTF.

The V call is TRBV9, the J call TRBJ2-1; TRBD2 matches at 8 bases. V dropped 0 bases and J dropped 6; count of bases not matched to a gene: 8. This CDR3 region has 16 residues. CDR1 is SGDLS and CDR2 is YYNGEE in the germline V gene. In nucleotides, the CDR3 is TGTGCCAGCAGCGTAGGATTTAGCGGGGTGTTCAATGAGCAGTTCTTC. This translates into CASSVGFSGVFNEQFF.

V usage is TRBV4-2 and J usage is TRBJ1-6, with D possibly being TRBD1 (5 bases). This CDR3 contains 14 residues. V was trimmed by 5 bases and J by 7 bases, leaving 12 bases between them. Looked up from germline, CDR1 is LGHNA and CDR2 is YNFKEQ. For the CDR3, the DNA is TGTGCCAGCAGCTTCGGACATTTCAATTCACCCCTCCACTTT. Translation: CASSFGHFNSPLHF.

The chain couples TRBV5-1 to TRBJ2-2, with 13 bases matching TRBD2. The CDR3 contains 20 residues. The trim removed 4 bases at V and 3 bases at J, leaving 15 bases unmatched. Germline V gene lookup returns CDR1 SGHRS and CDR2 YFSETQ. CDR3: CASSVGLAGDGPRYTGELFF. Here the CDR3 DNA reads TGCGCCAGCAGCGTAGGACTAGCGGGAGATGGACCCCGGTACACCGGGGAGCTGTTTTTT.

The chain links TRBV7-2 to TRBJ2-3; 8 bases are a match to TRBD1. The CDR3 is made up of 16 amino acids. Germline V gene sequence: CDR1 SGHTA, CDR2 FQGNSA. V lost 1 base to trimming and J lost 5 bases; unmatched junction nucleotides: 8. This CDR3 reads CASSLVGFGQGDTQYF. The CDR3 coding sequence is TGTGCCAGCAGCTTAGTGGGATTCGGACAGGGAGATACGCAGTATTTT.

The V call is TRBV5-6, the J call TRBJ1-2, with D uncertain. V was trimmed by 4 bases and J by 7 bases, leaving 29 bases between them. The CDR3 sequence is 18 residues long. Germline V gene lookup returns CDR1 SGHDT and CDR2 YYEEEE. CDR3 sequence reads: CASSQPGSRLWAYFGYTF. CDR3 DNA sequence: TGTGCCAGCAGCCAACCGGGAAGCAGGTTATGGGCCTACTTTGGCTACACCTTC. The complete variable domain, with remaining parts taken from reference TRBV5-6 and TRBJ1-2, reads DAGVTQSPTHLIKTRGQQVTLRCSPKSGHDTVSWYQQALGQGPQFIFQYYEEEERQRGNFPDRFSGHQFPNYSSELNVNALLLGDSALYLCASSQPGSRLWAYFGYTFGSGTRLTVV.

The chain recombines TRBV7-9 with TRBJ1-5, with 11 bases that match TRBD1. The CDR3 extends over 16 amino acids. Unmatched junction bases numbered 6, after V lost 4 bases and J lost 4 bases. Germline-derived CDR1 and CDR2 are SEHNR and FQNEAQ (reference sequence). In nucleotides, the CDR3 is TGTGCCAGCAGCTCACCGGGGACAGGGGGAAATCAGCCCCAGCATTTT. This encodes CASSSPGTGGNQPQHF.